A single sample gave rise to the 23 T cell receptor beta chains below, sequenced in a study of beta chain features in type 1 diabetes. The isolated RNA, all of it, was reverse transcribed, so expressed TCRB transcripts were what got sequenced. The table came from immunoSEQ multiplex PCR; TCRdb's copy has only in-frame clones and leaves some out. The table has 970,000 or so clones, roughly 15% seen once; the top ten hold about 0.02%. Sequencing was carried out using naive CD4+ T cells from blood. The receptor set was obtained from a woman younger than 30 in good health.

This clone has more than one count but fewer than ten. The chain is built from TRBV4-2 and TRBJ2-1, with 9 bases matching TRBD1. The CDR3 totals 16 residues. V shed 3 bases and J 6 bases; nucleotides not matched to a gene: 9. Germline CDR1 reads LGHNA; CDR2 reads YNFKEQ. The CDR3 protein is CASSHRTGDGSNEQFF. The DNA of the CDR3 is TGTGCCAGCAGCCACAGGACAGGGGATGGGAGCAATGAGCAGTTCTTC.

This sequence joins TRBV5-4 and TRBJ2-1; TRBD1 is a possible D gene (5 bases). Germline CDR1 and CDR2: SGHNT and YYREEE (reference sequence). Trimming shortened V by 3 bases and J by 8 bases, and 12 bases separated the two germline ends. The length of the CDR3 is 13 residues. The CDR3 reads CASSWAQGDEQFF. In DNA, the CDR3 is TGTGCCAGCAGCTGGGCACAAGGGGATGAGCAGTTCTTC.

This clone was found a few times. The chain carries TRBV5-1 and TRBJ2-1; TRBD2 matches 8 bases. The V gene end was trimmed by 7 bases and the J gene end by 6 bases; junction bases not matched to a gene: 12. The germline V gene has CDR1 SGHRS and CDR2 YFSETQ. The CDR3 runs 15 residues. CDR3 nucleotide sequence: TGCGCCAGCTACGGTAGCGGGACGATTGGCAATGAGCAGTTCTTC. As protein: CASYGSGTIGNEQFF.

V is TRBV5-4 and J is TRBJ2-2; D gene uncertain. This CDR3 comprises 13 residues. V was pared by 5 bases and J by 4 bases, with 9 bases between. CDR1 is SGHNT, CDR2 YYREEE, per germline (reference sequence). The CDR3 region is CASRPVPTGELFF. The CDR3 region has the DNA TGTGCCAGCAGACCCGTTCCCACCGGGGAGCTGTTTTTT.

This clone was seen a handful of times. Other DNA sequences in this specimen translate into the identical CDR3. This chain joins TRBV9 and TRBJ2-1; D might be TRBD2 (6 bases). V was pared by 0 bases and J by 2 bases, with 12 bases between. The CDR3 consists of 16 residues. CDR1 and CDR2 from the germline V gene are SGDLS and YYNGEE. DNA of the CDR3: TGTGCCAGCAGCGTAGAAGGGCGGGGCGCCTACAATGAGCAGTTCTTC. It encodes CASSVEGRGAYNEQFF.

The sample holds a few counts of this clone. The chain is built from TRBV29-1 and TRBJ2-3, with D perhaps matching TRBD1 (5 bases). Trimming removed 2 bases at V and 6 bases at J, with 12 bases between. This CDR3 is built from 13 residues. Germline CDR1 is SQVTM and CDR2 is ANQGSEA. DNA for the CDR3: TGCAGCGTTGAATGGGCAGGGTGGGATACGCAGTATTTT. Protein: CSVEWAGWDTQYF.

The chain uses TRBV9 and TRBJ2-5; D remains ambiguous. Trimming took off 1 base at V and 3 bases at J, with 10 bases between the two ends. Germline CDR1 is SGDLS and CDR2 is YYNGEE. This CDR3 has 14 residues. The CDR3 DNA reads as TGTGCCAGCAGCGTAACCAACCGAGAAGAGACCCAGTACTTC. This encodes CASSVTNREETQYF.

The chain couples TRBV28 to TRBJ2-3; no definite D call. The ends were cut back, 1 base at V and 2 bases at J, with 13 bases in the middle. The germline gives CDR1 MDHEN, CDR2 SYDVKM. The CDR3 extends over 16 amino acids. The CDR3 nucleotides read TGTGCCAGCAGTTTATCCCTTGTAGGGAACACAGATACGCAGTATTTT. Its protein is CASSLSLVGNTDTQYF. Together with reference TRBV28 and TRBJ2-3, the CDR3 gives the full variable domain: DVKVTQSSRYLVKRTGEKVFLECVQDMDHENMFWYRQDPGLGLRLIYFSYDVKMKEKGDIPEGYSVSREKKERFSLILESASTNQTSMYLCASSLSLVGNTDTQYFGPGTRLTVL.

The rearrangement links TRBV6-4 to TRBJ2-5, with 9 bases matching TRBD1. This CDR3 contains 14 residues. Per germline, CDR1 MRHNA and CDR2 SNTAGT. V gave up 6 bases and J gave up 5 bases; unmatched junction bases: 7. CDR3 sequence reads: CASSGNRGQETQYF. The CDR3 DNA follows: TGTGCCAGCAGCGGTAACAGGGGGCAGGAGACCCAGTACTTC.

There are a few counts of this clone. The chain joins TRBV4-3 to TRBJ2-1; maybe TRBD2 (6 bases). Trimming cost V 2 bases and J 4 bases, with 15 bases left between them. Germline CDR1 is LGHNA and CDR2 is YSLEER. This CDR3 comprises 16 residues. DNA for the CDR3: TGCGCCAGCAGCCAACACGGCCCAGGAGGGTACAATGAGCAGTTCTTC. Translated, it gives CASSQHGPGGYNEQFF.

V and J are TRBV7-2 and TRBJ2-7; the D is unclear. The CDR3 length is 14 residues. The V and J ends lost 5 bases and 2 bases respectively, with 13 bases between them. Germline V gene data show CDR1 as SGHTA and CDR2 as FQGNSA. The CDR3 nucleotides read TGTGCCAGCAGCCGATCGAAGGGAACCTACGAGCAGTACTTC. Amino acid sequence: CASSRSKGTYEQYF. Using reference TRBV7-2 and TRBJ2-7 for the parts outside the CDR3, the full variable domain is GAGVSQSPSNKVTEKGKDVELRCDPISGHTALYWYRQSLGQGLEFLIYFQGNSAPDKSGLPSDRFSAERTGGSVSTLTIQRTQQEDSAVYLCASSRSKGTYEQYFGPGTRLTVT.

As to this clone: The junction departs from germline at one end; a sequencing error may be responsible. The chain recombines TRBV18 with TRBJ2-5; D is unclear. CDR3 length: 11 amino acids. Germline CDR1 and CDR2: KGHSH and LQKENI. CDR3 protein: CTSSREETQYF. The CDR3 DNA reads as TGTACCAGCTCACGTGAGGAGACCCAGTACTTC.

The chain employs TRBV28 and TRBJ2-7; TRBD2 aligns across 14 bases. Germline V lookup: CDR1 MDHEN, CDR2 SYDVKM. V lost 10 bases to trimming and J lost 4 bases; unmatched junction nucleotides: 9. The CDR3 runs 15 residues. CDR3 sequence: CATLRGTSGSYEQYF. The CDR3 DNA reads TGTGCCACGTTACGAGGGACTAGCGGGAGTTACGAGCAGTACTTC.

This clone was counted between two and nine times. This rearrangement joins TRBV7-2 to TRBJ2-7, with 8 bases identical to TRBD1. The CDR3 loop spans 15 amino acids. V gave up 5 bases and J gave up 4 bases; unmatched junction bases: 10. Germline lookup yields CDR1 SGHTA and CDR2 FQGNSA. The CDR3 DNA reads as TGTGCCAGCAGCGTGAGGACAGGGACCGGATACGAGCAGTACTTC. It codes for CASSVRTGTGYEQYF.

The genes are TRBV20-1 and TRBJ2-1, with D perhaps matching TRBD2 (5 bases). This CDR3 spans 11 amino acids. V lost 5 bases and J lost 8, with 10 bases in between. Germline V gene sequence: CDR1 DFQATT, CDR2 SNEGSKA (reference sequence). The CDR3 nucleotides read TGCAGTGCTTATTGGCGGGATGAGCAGTTCTTC. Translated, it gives CSAYWRDEQFF.

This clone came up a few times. This CDR3 is CASSDEQGAYEQYF. CDR3 coding DNA: TGTGCCAGCAGTGATGAACAGGGGGCCTACGAGCAGTACTTC. This chain links TRBV25-1 with TRBJ2-7; 8 nucleotides agree with TRBD1. The CDR3 has 14 residues. Germline V gene lookup returns CDR1 MGHDK and CDR2 SYGVNS. Losses at the gene ends were 3 bases for V and 2 bases for J; bases not matched to a gene: 3.

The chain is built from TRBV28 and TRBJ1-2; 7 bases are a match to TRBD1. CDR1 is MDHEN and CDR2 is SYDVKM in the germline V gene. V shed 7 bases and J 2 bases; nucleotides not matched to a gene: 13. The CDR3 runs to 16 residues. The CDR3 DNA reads TGTGCCAGCACCTCCCCGGGGGGGACAGCAAACTATGGCTACACCTTC. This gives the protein CASTSPGGTANYGYTF.

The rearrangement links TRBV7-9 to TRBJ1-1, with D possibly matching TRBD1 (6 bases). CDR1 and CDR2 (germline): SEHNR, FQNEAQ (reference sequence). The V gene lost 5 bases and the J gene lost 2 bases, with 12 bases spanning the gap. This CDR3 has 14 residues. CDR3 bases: TGTGCCAGCAGCGCCGGGACACCAAACACTGAAGCTTTCTTT. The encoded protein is CASSAGTPNTEAFF.

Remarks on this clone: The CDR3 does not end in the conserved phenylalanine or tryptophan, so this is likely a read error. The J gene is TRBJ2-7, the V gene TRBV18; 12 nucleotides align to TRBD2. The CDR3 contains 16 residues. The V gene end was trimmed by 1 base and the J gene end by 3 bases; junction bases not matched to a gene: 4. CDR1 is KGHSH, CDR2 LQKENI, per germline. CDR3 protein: CASSPRTSGNNYEQYL. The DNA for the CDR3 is TGTGCCAGCTCACCACGGACTAGCGGGAACAACTACGAGCAGTACCTC.

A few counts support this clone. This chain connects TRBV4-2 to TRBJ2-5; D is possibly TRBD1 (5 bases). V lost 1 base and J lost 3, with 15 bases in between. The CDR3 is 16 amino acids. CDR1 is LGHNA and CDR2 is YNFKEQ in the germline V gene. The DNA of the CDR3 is TGTGCCAGCAGCCAAGTGGCTCAGGGTTTTGAAGAGACCCAGTACTTC. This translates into CASSQVAQGFEETQYF.

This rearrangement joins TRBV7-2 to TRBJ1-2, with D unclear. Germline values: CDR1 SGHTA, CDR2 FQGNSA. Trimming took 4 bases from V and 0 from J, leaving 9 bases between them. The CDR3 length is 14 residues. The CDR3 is CASSYLGTNYGYTF. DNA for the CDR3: TGTGCCAGCAGCTACCTGGGAACTAACTATGGCTACACCTTC.

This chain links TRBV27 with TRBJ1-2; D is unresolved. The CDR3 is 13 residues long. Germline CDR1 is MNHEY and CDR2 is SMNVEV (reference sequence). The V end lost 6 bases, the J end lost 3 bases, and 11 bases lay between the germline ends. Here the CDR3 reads CASSSLADYGYTF. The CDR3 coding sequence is TGTGCCAGCAGCTCCCTAGCGGACTATGGCTACACCTTC.

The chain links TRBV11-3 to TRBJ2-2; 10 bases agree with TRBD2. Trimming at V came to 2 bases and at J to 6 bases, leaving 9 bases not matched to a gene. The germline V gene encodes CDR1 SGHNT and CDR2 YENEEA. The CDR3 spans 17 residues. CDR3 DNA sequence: TGTGCCAGCAGCTTAACTCCTAGCGGGAGTGCGGCCGGGGAGCTGTTTTTT. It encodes CASSLTPSGSAAGELFF. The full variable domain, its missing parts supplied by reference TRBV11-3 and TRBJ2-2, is EAGVVQSPRYKIIEKKQPVAFWCNPISGHNTLYWYLQNLGQGPELLIRYENEEAVDDSQLPKDRFSAERLKGVDSTLKIQPAELGDSAVYLCASSLTPSGSAAGELFFGEGSRLTVL.